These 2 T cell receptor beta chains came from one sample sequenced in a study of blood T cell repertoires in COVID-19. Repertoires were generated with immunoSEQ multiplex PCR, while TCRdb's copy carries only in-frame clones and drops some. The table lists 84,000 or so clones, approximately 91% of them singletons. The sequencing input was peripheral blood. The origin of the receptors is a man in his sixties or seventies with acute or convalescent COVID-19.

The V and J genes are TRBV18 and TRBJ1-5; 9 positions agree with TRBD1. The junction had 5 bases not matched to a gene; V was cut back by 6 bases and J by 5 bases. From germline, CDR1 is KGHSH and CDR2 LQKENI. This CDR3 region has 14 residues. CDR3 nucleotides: TGTGCCAGCTCTCGGGACAGGGTAGATCAGCCCCAGCATTTT. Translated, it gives CASSRDRVDQPQHF.

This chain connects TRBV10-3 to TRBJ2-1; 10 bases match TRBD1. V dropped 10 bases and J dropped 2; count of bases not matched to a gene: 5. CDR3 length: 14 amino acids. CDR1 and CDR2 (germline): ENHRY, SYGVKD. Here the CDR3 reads CASGQGVTYNEQFF. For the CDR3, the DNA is TGTGCCAGCGGACAGGGGGTGACCTACAATGAGCAGTTCTTC.